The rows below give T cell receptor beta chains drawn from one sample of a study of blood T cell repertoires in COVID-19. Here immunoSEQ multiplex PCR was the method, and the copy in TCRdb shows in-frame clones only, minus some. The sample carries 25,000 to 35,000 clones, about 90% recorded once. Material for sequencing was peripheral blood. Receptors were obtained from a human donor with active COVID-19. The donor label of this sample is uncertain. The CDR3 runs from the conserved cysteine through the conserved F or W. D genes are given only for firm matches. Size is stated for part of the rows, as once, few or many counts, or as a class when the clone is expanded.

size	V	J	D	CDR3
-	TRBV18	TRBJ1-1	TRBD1	CASSPGQSLNTEAFF
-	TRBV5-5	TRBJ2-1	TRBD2	CASSLSSGGYNEQFF
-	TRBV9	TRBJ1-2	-	CASSAHRTGNGDGYTF
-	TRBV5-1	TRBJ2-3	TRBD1	CASSFNRGLGTDTQYF
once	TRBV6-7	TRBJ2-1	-	CASSYSLSSYNEQFF
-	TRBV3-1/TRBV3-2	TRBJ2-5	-	CASSQDPEETQYF
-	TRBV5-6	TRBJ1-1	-	CASSFLDRDEAFF
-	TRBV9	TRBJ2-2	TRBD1	CASSPSGQDTGELFF
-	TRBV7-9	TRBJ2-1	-	CASRATQGNEQFF
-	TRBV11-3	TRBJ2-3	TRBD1	CASSSGQGLTDTQYF
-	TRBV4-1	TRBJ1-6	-	CASSQVENSPLHF
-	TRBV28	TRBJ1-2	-	CASSLNPGMENYGYTF
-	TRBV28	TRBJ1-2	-	CASSLRVDYGYTF
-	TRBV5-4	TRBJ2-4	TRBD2	CASSPRLAGPKNIQYF
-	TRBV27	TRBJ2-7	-	CASARDHTSYEQYF
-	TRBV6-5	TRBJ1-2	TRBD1	CASSRDSVRHF
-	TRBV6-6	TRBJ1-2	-	CASSYQGTYTF
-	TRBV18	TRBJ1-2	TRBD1	CASSGTGKRSGYTF
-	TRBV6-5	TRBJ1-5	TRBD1	CASTPSEGAGQPQHF
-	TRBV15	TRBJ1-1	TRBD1	CATSPRIRQGGYTEAFF
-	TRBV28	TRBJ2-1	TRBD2	CASSSTTSGRAHEQFF
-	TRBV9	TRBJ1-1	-	CASSVDAGMNTEAFF
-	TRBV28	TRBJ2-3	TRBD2	CASSGLHTSASTDTQYF
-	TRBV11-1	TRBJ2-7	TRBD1	CASSWGQGGYEQYF
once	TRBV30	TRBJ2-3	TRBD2	CAWSGLAGSRDTQYF
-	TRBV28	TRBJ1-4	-	CASSPPSQANEKLFF
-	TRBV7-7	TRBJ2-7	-	CASSQLGGGPYEQYF
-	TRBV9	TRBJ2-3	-	CASRGQSTSTDTQYF
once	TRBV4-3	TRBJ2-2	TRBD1	CASSASRGLTGELFF
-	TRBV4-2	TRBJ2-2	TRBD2	CASSQDWSGGYTGELFF
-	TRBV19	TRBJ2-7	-	CASSMGAEQYF
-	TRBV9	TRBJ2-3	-	CASSVGREGGRKTDTQYF